This entry lists 20 T cell receptor beta chains sequenced from one sample in a study of cytomegalovirus exposure and HLA in healthy donors. PCR amplification relied on 60 Vbeta primers (plus 13 Jbeta primers). Generated by immunoSEQ multiplex PCR, the TCRdb table keeps only in-frame clones and is missing some. The table shows 150,000 to 200,000 clones, with more than 60% occurring only once. The specimen sequenced was PBMCs. These receptors all stem from a woman aged 40 to 50 in good health and CMV-seropositive.

The rearrangement joins TRBV2 to TRBJ2-7; 11 positions match TRBD1. Trimming took 6 bases from V and 6 from J; bases not matched to a gene: 4. Germline V CDR1 and CDR2: SNHLY, FYNNEI. This CDR3 has 13 residues. In DNA, the CDR3 is TGTGCCAGCAGAGGACAGGGGGCGGGCGAGCAGTACTTC. This translates into CASRGQGAGEQYF.

The genes are TRBV30 and TRBJ2-3; D uncertain. V shed 2 bases and J shed 0 bases, with 9 bases lying between them. Germline CDR1 is GTSNPN and CDR2 is SVGIG (reference sequence). CDR3 length: 14 residues. CDR3 in DNA: TGTGCCTGGAGTCGATCGAGGAGCACAGATACGCAGTATTTT. Translating gives CAWSRSRSTDTQYF.

This chain joins TRBV7-2 and TRBJ2-2; 9 nucleotides line up with TRBD2. V shed 10 bases and J 5 bases; nucleotides not matched to a gene: 8. The CDR3 runs 14 residues. Per the germline V gene, CDR1 is SGHTA and CDR2 is FQGNSA. CDR3 sequence (DNA): TGTGCCACCCGGACTAGCGATCAAACCGGGGAGCTGTTTTTT. It encodes CATRTSDQTGELFF. Full variable domain (remainder filled in from reference TRBV7-2 and TRBJ2-2): GAGVSQSPSNKVTEKGKDVELRCDPISGHTALYWYRQSLGQGLEFLIYFQGNSAPDKSGLPSDRFSAERTGGSVSTLTIQRTQQEDSAVYLCATRTSDQTGELFFGEGSRLTVL.

This rearrangement joins TRBV6-5 to TRBJ2-1, with 11 bases aligning to TRBD2. The CDR3 totals 16 residues. CDR1 and CDR2 from the germline V gene are MNHEY and SVGAGI. With 4 bases clipped from V and 7 bases from J, the junction kept 9 bases outside the gene matches. CDR3 nucleotide sequence: TGTGCCAGCAGTTCGCTTACTAGCGGGAGACCGAATGAGCAGTTCTTC. Its translation: CASSSLTSGRPNEQFF.

The chain joins TRBV9 to TRBJ2-1, with 9 bases lining up with TRBD2. Germline trimming cut 4 bases from V and 6 bases from J; bases unmatched to any gene: 5. The germline gives CDR1 SGDLS, CDR2 YYNGEE. The CDR3 loop spans 14 amino acids. The CDR3 here is CASSWTSDGNEQFF. Here the CDR3 DNA reads TGTGCCAGCAGCTGGACTAGCGATGGCAATGAGCAGTTCTTC.

The chain carries TRBV4-2 and TRBJ2-7, with 9 bases aligning to TRBD1. Per the germline V gene, CDR1 is LGHNA and CDR2 is YNFKEQ. The CDR3 totals 14 residues. After removal of 6 bases from V and 1 base from J, the junction contained 4 bases not matched to a gene. The CDR3: CASRAGTGSYEQYF. CDR3 DNA sequence: TGTGCCAGCAGGGCCGGGACAGGGTCCTACGAGCAGTACTTC.

This clone came up a few times. J is TRBJ2-7 and V is TRBV28, with D possibly being TRBD1 (6 bases). Germline values: CDR1 MDHEN, CDR2 SYDVKM. Trimming pared 5 bases from V and 6 bases from J, leaving 14 bases between. This CDR3 contains 13 residues. The CDR3 DNA sequence: TGTGCCAGCAGTCCCTATGAGGGGGTCGAGCAGTACTTC. Translation gives CASSPYEGVEQYF. Full variable domain (missing parts from reference TRBV28 and TRBJ2-7): DVKVTQSSRYLVKRTGEKVFLECVQDMDHENMFWYRQDPGLGLRLIYFSYDVKMKEKGDIPEGYSVSREKKERFSLILESASTNQTSMYLCASSPYEGVEQYFGPGTRLTVT.

The J gene is TRBJ2-3, the V gene TRBV7-9; TRBD2 agrees at 12 bases. Germline-derived CDR1 and CDR2 are SEHNR and FQNEAQ (reference sequence). This CDR3 spans 15 amino acids. With V trimmed by 5 bases and J by 5 bases, 5 bases remained unmatched. The CDR3 reads CASSPPGLAGDTQYF. DNA of the CDR3: TGTGCCAGCAGCCCCCCGGGACTAGCGGGAGATACGCAGTATTTT.

The genes are TRBV21-1 and TRBJ2-1; TRBD1, the table's D call, was not compared with the DNA. TRBV21-1 is assigned pseudogene status. The CDR3 has 14 amino acids. The CDR3 DNA reads as TGTGCCAGCAGGCCGGGACAGGACTACAATGAGCAGTTCTTC. Translation: CASRPGQDYNEQFF.

The CDR3 DNA is TGTGCCAGCTCACCACCCGACAGGAGCACTGAAGCTTTCTTT. It is translated as CASSPPDRSTEAFF. The chain combines TRBV18 with TRBJ1-1; a weak D match, TRBD1 (6 bases). CDR3 size: 14 residues. Per germline, CDR1 KGHSH and CDR2 LQKENI. V lost 0 bases and J lost 4, with 9 bases in between.

V and J are TRBV18 and TRBJ2-7; 9 nucleotides line up with TRBD1. Germline V gene sequence: CDR1 KGHSH, CDR2 LQKENI. With V trimmed by 5 bases and J by 5 bases, 7 bases remained unmatched. This CDR3 is 14 amino acids long. The DNA for the CDR3 is TGTGCCAGCTCAGGGACAGGGTCTACAAACGAGCAGTACTTC. Amino acids: CASSGTGSTNEQYF.

This clone was observed once. V gene TRBV4-2 combines with J gene TRBJ1-5, with 10 bases matching TRBD1. CDR1 is LGHNA and CDR2 is YNFKEQ in the germline V gene. This CDR3 has 14 amino acids. The V and J ends lost 4 bases and 5 bases, in that order; junction bases with no gene match: 2. Written as DNA, the CDR3 is TGTGCCAGCAGCCGGACAGGGGGGTATCAGCCCCAGCATTTT. Amino acids: CASSRTGGYQPQHF.

The V and J genes are TRBV5-4 and TRBJ2-3; D gene uncertain. CDR1 is SGHNT, CDR2 YYREEE, per germline (reference sequence). The ends were cut back, 4 bases at V and 3 bases at J, with 24 bases in the middle. This CDR3 region has 18 residues. CDR3 region: CASSQEPVGRKGTDTQYF. Here the CDR3 DNA reads TGTGCCAGCAGCCAGGAACCCGTCGGTCGGAAAGGTACAGATACGCAGTATTTT.

The chain employs TRBV29-1 and TRBJ1-3, with D uncertain. Trimming left V 0 bases short and J 3 bases short, with 9 bases between. Germline V gene sequence: CDR1 SQVTM, CDR2 ANQGSEA. This CDR3 has 14 amino acids. In nucleotides, the CDR3 is TGCAGCGTTGAAGATGGGCGAGATGGAAACACCATATATTTT. Amino acids: CSVEDGRDGNTIYF. Variable domain in full (rest from reference TRBV29-1 and TRBJ1-3): SAVISQKPSRDICQRGTSLTIQCQVDSQVTMMFWYRQQPGQSLTLIATANQGSEATYESGFVIDKFPISRPNLTFSTLTVSNMSPEDSSIYLCSVEDGRDGNTIYFGEGSWLTVV.

The chain carries TRBV19 and TRBJ2-7, with D possibly matching TRBD2 (6 bases). CDR3 length: 13 amino acids. Trimming removed 6 bases at V and 0 bases at J, with 9 bases between. CDR1 and CDR2 (germline): LNHDA, SQIVND (reference sequence). In DNA, the CDR3 is TGTGCCAGTAGAGCCGGGAGCTCCTACGAGCAGTACTTC. As protein: CASRAGSSYEQYF.

V and J are TRBV19 and TRBJ2-7; D may be TRBD2 (7 bases). The CDR3 extends over 12 amino acids. The V gene's germline CDR1 is LNHDA and CDR2 SQIVND (reference sequence). CDR3: CASPGGQYEQYF. The CDR3 coding sequence is TGTGCAAGCCCGGGGGGCCAATACGAGCAGTACTTC.

The V and J genes are TRBV7-2 and TRBJ2-1, with 15 positions matching TRBD2. The CDR3 covers 18 residues. Germline lookup yields CDR1 SGHTA and CDR2 FQGNSA. V shed 3 bases and J 6 bases; nucleotides not matched to a gene: 9. DNA for the CDR3: TGTGCCAGCAGCTTGCCGGGACTAGCGGGAGGACGGGGCAATGAGCAGTTCTTC. Protein product: CASSLPGLAGGRGNEQFF.

This chain joins TRBV14 and TRBJ2-7, with a weak D call TRBD1 (6 bases). Germline CDR1 SGHDN, CDR2 FVKESK. This CDR3 spans 14 amino acids. Trimming took 1 base from V and 3 from J, leaving 10 bases between them. The CDR3 bases are TGTGCCAGCAGCCAAGGGGGGCTACTCTACGAGCAGTACTTC. It is translated as CASSQGGLLYEQYF. Full variable domain (remainder filled in from reference TRBV14 and TRBJ2-7): EAGVTQFPSHSVIEKGQTVTLRCDPISGHDNLYWYRRVMGKEIKFLLHFVKESKQDESGMPNNRFLAERTGGTYSTLKVQPAELEDSGVYFCASSQGGLLYEQYFGPGTRLTVT.

Concerning this clone: The same CDR3 also results from other DNA sequences found in this sample. The chain has TRBV18 and TRBJ1-1, with D possibly being TRBD1 (5 bases). The V and J ends lost 6 bases and 2 bases respectively, with 10 bases between them. The CDR3 totals 13 residues. Germline CDR1 reads KGHSH; CDR2 reads LQKENI. CDR3 amino acids: CASSPDSNTEAFF. DNA of the CDR3: TGTGCCAGCTCCCCAGACAGTAACACTGAAGCTTTCTTT.

This clone was seen only once. The chain recombines TRBV7-9 with TRBJ1-2; 7 bases line up with TRBD1. The CDR3 runs 18 residues. Germline-derived CDR1 and CDR2 are SEHNR and FQNEAQ (reference sequence). V gave up 2 bases and J gave up 0 bases; unmatched junction bases: 12. The DNA for the CDR3 is TGTGCCAGCAGCTTATTGGATAAAAGACAGGGAGCTAACTATGGCTACACCTTC. The encoded protein is CASSLLDKRQGANYGYTF. The whole variable domain, remainder taken from reference TRBV7-9 and TRBJ1-2, is DTGVSQNPRHKITKRGQNVTFRCDPISEHNRLYWYRQTLGQGPEFLTYFQNEAQLEKSRLLSDRFSAERPKGSFSTLEIQRTEQGDSAMYLCASSLLDKRQGANYGYTFGSGTRLTVV.